Shown below are 20 T cell receptor beta chains from a single sample sequenced in a study of vaccination effects on CD4 cells after COVID-19. Method: immunoSEQ multiplex PCR; TCRdb's copy keeps in-frame clones and lacks some. The sample yields 55,000 to 90,000 clones, 65% to 85% seen once. Viral peptide pool expansion of antigen-specific CD4+ T cells preceded sequencing in the ViraFEST assay. Cultured cells yielded isolated CD4+ T cells after nine to ten days. Confirmation by PCR established that the person had SARS-CoV-2 infection between March and December 2020. These TCRs' antigens remain unknown. Material: CD4+ T cells from PBMCs cultured with HIV peptides, obtained before COVID-19 vaccination. The subset was: HIV-1 Nef peptide pool negative control/reference culture. The receptors originated from a human donor who had a prior SARS-CoV-2 infection.

The chain links TRBV27 to TRBJ2-7; tentatively, D is TRBD1 (6 bases). The length of the CDR3 is 14 residues. With 7 bases removed from V and 4 bases from J, the gap between germline ends came to 17 bases. In germline, CDR1 is MNHEY, CDR2 SMNVEV (reference sequence). CDR3 coding DNA: TGTGCCAGCAACGGTATGGACAGACCATACGAGCAGTACTTC. Translation gives CASNGMDRPYEQYF.

The J gene is TRBJ2-3, the V gene TRBV6-2 or TRBV6-3; D gene uncertain. Germline V gives CDR1 MNHEY, CDR2 SVGEGT. The V end lost 2 bases, the J end lost 8 bases, and 8 bases lay between the germline ends. The CDR3 totals 12 residues. CDR3 sequence reads: CASSYQPPTQYF. The CDR3 nucleotides are TGTGCCAGCAGTTACCAGCCGCCTACGCAGTATTTT.

V and J are TRBV18 and TRBJ2-7; a weak D match, TRBD2 (6 bases). This CDR3 contains 14 residues. Germline values: CDR1 KGHSH, CDR2 LQKENI. The germline V and J ends were trimmed by 0 bases and 5 bases, with 11 bases remaining between them. The CDR3 sequence: CASSPPETSNEQYF. CDR3 DNA: TGTGCCAGCTCACCACCGGAAACTAGCAACGAGCAGTACTTC.

The chain is built from TRBV28 and TRBJ2-7; D is unclear. Germline V gene sequence: CDR1 MDHEN, CDR2 SYDVKM. The V end was cut by 5 bases, the J end by 3 bases, with 14 bases between. The CDR3 spans 14 residues. CDR3 sequence reads: CASSRRATNYEQYF. Written as DNA, the CDR3 is TGTGCCAGCAGTCGCCGGGCCACTAACTACGAGCAGTACTTC.

The chain combines TRBV5-8 with TRBJ2-7; D not resolved. The CDR3 is 13 amino acids. Germline V CDR1 and CDR2: SGHTS, YDEGEE. The germline V and J ends were trimmed by 0 bases and 3 bases, with 7 bases remaining between them. The CDR3 coding sequence is TGTGCCAGCAGCTTGGTTCTGGTCTACGAGCAGTACTTC. Protein: CASSLVLVYEQYF.

The chain recombines TRBV6-2 or TRBV6-3 with TRBJ2-7, with no clear D. The V end lost 6 bases, the J end lost 3 bases, and 21 bases lay between the germline ends. CDR1 is MNHEY, CDR2 SVGEGT, per germline. This CDR3 is built from 16 residues. In DNA form, the CDR3 reads TGTGCCAGCAGCCGCCTCCGGACGGAGCTCAACTACGAGCAGTACTTC. Amino acid sequence: CASSRLRTELNYEQYF.

V and J are TRBV30 and TRBJ2-7, with 9 bases identical to TRBD2. This CDR3 region has 15 residues. Unmatched junction bases numbered 9, after V lost 3 bases and J lost 3 bases. Germline V CDR1 and CDR2: GTSNPN, SVGIG (reference sequence). The CDR3: CAWSWLAGAGYEQYF. The CDR3 bases are TGTGCCTGGAGCTGGTTAGCGGGGGCGGGCTACGAGCAGTACTTC.

V is TRBV4-3 and J is TRBJ1-5; TRBD1 might be the D (5 bases). CDR1 and CDR2 from the germline V gene are LGHNA and YSLEER. The CDR3 spans 16 residues. Between the trimmed V and J ends, which lost 0 bases and 1 base, there was a span of 10 bases. The CDR3, as DNA: TGCGCCAGCAGCCAAGATCTCCGGGACAGCAATCAGCCCCAGCATTTT. The encoded protein is CASSQDLRDSNQPQHF.

CDR3 loop: CASIFDPNTEAFF. The CDR3 DNA is TGTGCCAGCATCTTTGACCCGAACACTGAAGCTTTCTTT. The J gene is TRBJ1-1, the V gene TRBV2; D unclear. The V and J ends lost 7 bases and 1 base respectively, with 10 bases between them. Germline CDR1 and CDR2: SNHLY and FYNNEI. This CDR3 region has 13 residues. Combining the CDR3 with reference TRBV2 and TRBJ1-1 gives the whole variable domain EPEVTQTPSHQVTQMGQEVILRCVPISNHLYFYWYRQILGQKVEFLVSFYNNEISEKSEIFDDQFSVERPDGSNFTLKIRSTKLEDSAMYFCASIFDPNTEAFFGQGTRLTVV.

The chain uses TRBV7-2 and TRBJ1-5; no clear D. The CDR3 is 15 amino acids. The V end lost 2 bases, the J end lost 0 bases, and 8 bases lay between the germline ends. The V gene's germline CDR1 is SGHTA and CDR2 FQGNSA. Written as DNA, the CDR3 is TGTGCCAGCAGCTTAACACAGAGTAGCAATCAGCCCCAGCATTTT. It is translated as CASSLTQSSNQPQHF.

The chain links TRBV5-1 to TRBJ1-4, with 7 bases aligning to TRBD1. CDR1 is SGHRS, CDR2 YFSETQ, per germline. This CDR3 has 17 residues. With V trimmed by 1 base and J by 6 bases, 12 bases remained unmatched. Here the CDR3 reads CASSLWAGGSSDEKLFF. The CDR3 DNA reads as TGCGCCAGCAGCTTGTGGGCAGGGGGGTCTTCGGATGAAAAACTGTTTTTT.

The V and J genes are TRBV5-4 and TRBJ2-1; D may be TRBD1 (6 bases). With 3 bases removed from V and 6 bases from J, the gap between germline ends came to 10 bases. Germline V gene sequence: CDR1 SGHNT, CDR2 YYREEE (reference sequence). This CDR3 contains 13 residues. The CDR3 nucleotides are TGTGCCAGCAGCTACCGGGACATCAATGAGCAGTTCTTC. Amino acid sequence: CASSYRDINEQFF.

The genes are TRBV5-5 and TRBJ1-2; TRBD1 might be the D (5 bases). The germline V and J ends were trimmed by 2 bases and 4 bases, with 9 bases remaining between them. CDR3 length: 13 residues. Germline loops: CDR1 SGHKS, CDR2 YYEKEE (reference sequence). Here the CDR3 reads CASSFPTAYGYTF. In DNA form, the CDR3 reads TGTGCCAGCAGCTTCCCGACAGCCTATGGCTACACCTTC. Supplemented by reference TRBV5-5 and TRBJ1-2, the full variable domain reads DAGVTQSPTHLIKTRGQQVTLRCSPISGHKSVSWYQQVLGQGPQFIFQYYEKEERGRGNFPDRFSARQFPNYSSELNVNALLLGDSALYLCASSFPTAYGYTFGSGTRLTVV.

The chain has TRBV18 and TRBJ2-3, with D unclear. CDR1 and CDR2 (germline): KGHSH, LQKENI. This CDR3 spans 12 amino acids. Trimming left V 2 bases short and J 4 bases short, with 4 bases between. The DNA for the CDR3 is TGTGCCAGCTCACCATCGTCAGATACGCAGTATTTT. It translates to CASSPSSDTQYF.

The rearrangement joins TRBV7-9 to TRBJ2-5; 7 bases fit TRBD1. This CDR3 has 14 amino acids. The J segment lost 4 bases and the V segment lost 1 base, leaving 3 bases of the junction unmatched. Germline V CDR1 and CDR2: SEHNR, FQNEAQ (reference sequence). The CDR3 DNA is TGTGCCAGCAGCTTAGATGGGACAGTAGAGACCCAGTACTTC. It codes for CASSLDGTVETQYF.

The chain links TRBV19 to TRBJ2-3; D is unresolved. The CDR3 is 13 amino acids. V lost 7 bases and J lost 0, with 8 bases in between. Germline CDR1 and CDR2: LNHDA and SQIVND (reference sequence). The CDR3 coding sequence is TGTGCCAGTACCGCCAGCAGCACAGATACGCAGTATTTT. It translates to CASTASSTDTQYF.

V is TRBV7-2 and J is TRBJ2-5; 7 bases are a match to TRBD1. Germline CDR1 and CDR2: SGHTA and FQGNSA. J gave up 0 bases and V 5 bases, and 3 bases lay outside the gene matches. The CDR3 runs to 14 residues. CDR3 bases: TGTGCCAGCAGCCCGGACAGGTACCAAGAGACCCAGTACTTC. Translating gives CASSPDRYQETQYF.

The chain is built from TRBV28 and TRBJ2-2; the D gene could be TRBD1 or TRBD2 (6 bases each). Germline V gene sequence: CDR1 MDHEN, CDR2 SYDVKM. V was clipped by 3 bases and J by 14 bases, with 16 bases between them. The CDR3 is made up of 13 amino acids. The CDR3 DNA sequence: TGTGCCAGCAGTTTCGGGGGCGGCATGCCACTGTTTTTT. Translated, it gives CASSFGGGMPLFF.

The genes are TRBV18 and TRBJ1-2; 9 positions match TRBD1. The V gene's germline CDR1 is KGHSH and CDR2 LQKENI. The CDR3 consists of 14 residues. V gave up 2 bases and J gave up 4 bases; unmatched junction bases: 2. CDR3: CASSPDRGAYGYTF. In DNA form, the CDR3 reads TGTGCCAGCTCACCAGACAGGGGGGCCTATGGCTACACCTTC.

There are a few counts of this clone. The chain joins TRBV24-1 to TRBJ2-1, with 10 positions matching TRBD1. Unmatched junction bases numbered 6, after V lost 1 base and J lost 7 bases. Germline CDR1 and CDR2: KGHDR and SFDVKD. The CDR3 covers 16 residues. The DNA of the CDR3 is TGTGCCACCAGTGATTTCAAGGGACAGGGGATGAATGAGCAGTTCTTC. Amino acid sequence: CATSDFKGQGMNEQFF.